These 30 T cell receptor beta chains were all obtained from the same sample, sequenced in a study of molecular identifiers for immune sequencing clone quantification. TCRdb called the PCR reads again in MiXCR, with one record for every CDR3 protein. The sample carries about 320,000 distinct CDR3 sequences, roughly 24% recorded once. Sequencing was done on a sample of naive CD8+ T cells from blood, with Jurkat cell RNA spiked in. Subset here: FACS-sorted CD8+CD4-CCR7+CD45RA+ naive T cells. These receptor sequences come from a human donor in good health. Some libraries in this study had Jurkat cell RNA spiked in.

A word on this clonotype: The conserved phenylalanine or tryptophan normally closing the CDR3 is absent here, so this likely arose from a read error. It is unclear where the CDR3 begins or ends on the DNA, so no DNA is shown, and the CDR3 is as TCRdb lists it. V is TRBV29-1 and J is TRBJ2-2. The CDR3 adds up to 13 amino acids, both ends counted. The germline CDR1 and CDR2 sequences are SQVTM and ANQGSEA. The CDR3 sequence is CSVERQNTVELLV.

The chain carries TRBV24-1 and TRBJ2-3, with TRBD1 identical over 9 bases. CDR3 length: 13 amino acids. CDR1 is KGHDR and CDR2 is SFDVKD in the germline V gene. Trimming took 9 bases from V and 4 from J; bases not matched to a gene: 4. DNA for the CDR3: TGTGCCACCGACAGGGGGGATGCAGATACGCAGTATTTT. The encoded protein is CATDRGDADTQYF.

In the case of this clonotype: This could be a read error, since a much larger clone is one nucleotide away. CDR3 sequence reads: CASSLRQGEMSTEAFF. The CDR3 DNA reads TGTGCCAGCAGCTTACGGCAGGGAGAAATGAGCACTGAAGCTTTCTTT. The chain has TRBV7-9 and TRBJ1-1; possibly TRBD1 for D (5 bases). V lost 2 bases to trimming and J lost 4 bases, with 17 bases between them. The CDR3 contains 16 residues. The germline V gene has CDR1 SEHNR and CDR2 FQNEAQ (reference sequence).

With respect to this clonotype: In this CDR3 the conserved last residue, phenylalanine or tryptophan, is missing, so a read error is likely. The rearrangement links TRBV3-1 to TRBJ2-7, with a tentative D call TRBD2 (5 bases). The CDR3 sequence is 15 residues long. Germline V gene sequence: CDR1 LGHDT, CDR2 YNNKEL (reference sequence). V gave up 1 base and J gave up 0 bases, with 10 bases separating them. CDR3 bases: TGTGCCAGCAGCCAAGTAGGAGGCGCCTCCTACGAGCAGTACATC. The encoded protein is CASSQVGGASYEQYI.

On this clonotype: A much more abundant neighbour one base away suggests this may be a read error. The V call is TRBV9, the J call TRBJ2-3; possible D gene TRBD2, 6 bases. There are 15 residues in the CDR3. The germline gives CDR1 SGDLS, CDR2 YYNGEE. The ends were cut back, 4 bases at V and 2 bases at J, with 14 bases in the middle. This CDR3 reads CASSPGAGSTDTQYF. The DNA for the CDR3 is TGTGCCAGCAGCCCTGGGGCGGGGTCCACAGATACGCAGTATTTT.

In its sample, this clonotype was seen many times. The chain recombines TRBV25-1 with TRBJ2-5, with D possibly being TRBD1 or TRBD2 (6 bases each). Deletions cut 2 bases from V and 5 bases from J, with 12 bases between. CDR1 is MGHDK and CDR2 is SYGVNS in the germline V gene. This CDR3 comprises 14 residues. CDR3 protein: CASSEVGGGETQYF. The CDR3 nucleotides are TGTGCCAGCAGTGAAGTGGGGGGCGGGGAGACCCAGTACTTC.

On this clonotype itself: The junction does not match germline at one end; this may be a read error. The chain joins TRBV11-2 to TRBJ1-5; 8 nucleotides match TRBD1. This CDR3 has 14 residues. Germline loops: CDR1 SGHAT, CDR2 FQNNGV. DNA for the CDR3: TGTGCCAGCAGCGTAGACAGGGGTCTACAGCCCCAGCATTTT. Translating gives CASSVDRGLQPQHF.

This clonotype occurred a few times. The chain has TRBV9 and TRBJ2-3, with D unresolved. The V gene lost 0 bases and the J gene lost 2 bases, with 10 bases spanning the gap. Germline CDR1 is SGDLS and CDR2 is YYNGEE. This CDR3 contains 15 residues. CDR3 protein: CASSVGLVNTDTQYF. The CDR3 DNA reads as TGTGCCAGCAGCGTAGGGCTAGTGAACACAGATACGCAGTATTTT.

A note on this clonotype: This may stem from a read error, because a much larger clone lies one nucleotide away. The rearrangement joins TRBV2 to TRBJ2-4; D gene unclear. This CDR3 comprises 15 residues. Germline V lookup: CDR1 SNHLY, CDR2 FYNNEI. The V and J ends lost 2 bases and 1 base respectively, with 9 bases between them. The DNA of the CDR3 is TGTGCCAGCAGTGAACGGGTTACTGCCAAAAACATTCAGTACTTC. It yields the protein CASSERVTAKNIQYF.

The sample holds a few counts of this clonotype. V and J are TRBV19 and TRBJ2-5; TRBD2 matches at 11 bases. V gave up 7 bases and J gave up 2 bases; unmatched junction bases: 3. The germline V gene has CDR1 LNHDA and CDR2 SQIVND (reference sequence). CDR3 length equals 14 residues. As DNA, the CDR3 is TGTGCCAGTAACCTAGCGGGGGGTCAAGAGACCCAGTACTTC. It translates to CASNLAGGQETQYF.

The rearrangement links TRBV12-3 or TRBV12-4 to TRBJ2-7, with TRBD2 matching 7 bases. This CDR3 region has 13 residues. Trimming took 8 bases from V and 5 from J; bases not matched to a gene: 9. CDR3: CASVEAGSHEQYF. The CDR3 DNA reads TGTGCCAGCGTAGAAGCGGGATCCCACGAGCAGTACTTC.

This clonotype was observed many times. The chain recombines TRBV13 with TRBJ2-3; 11 bases align to TRBD2. The J segment lost 5 bases and the V segment lost 5 bases, leaving 6 bases of the junction unmatched. The CDR3 totals 15 residues. Germline loops: CDR1 PRHDT, CDR2 FYEKMQ (reference sequence). This CDR3 is CASSPTSGAKDTQYF. As DNA, the CDR3 is TGTGCCAGCAGCCCGACTAGCGGGGCAAAAGATACGCAGTATTTT.

This clonotype has a count of ten or more. The chain has TRBV5-1 and TRBJ1-1; 7 bases map to TRBD1. The CDR3 totals 14 residues. V gave up 4 bases and J gave up 7 bases; unmatched junction bases: 10. Germline lookup yields CDR1 SGHRS and CDR2 YFSETQ. Here the CDR3 reads CASSLVGGRSEAFF. CDR3 nucleotide sequence: TGCGCCAGCAGCCTTGTAGGGGGCAGGAGTGAAGCTTTCTTT. The complete variable domain, with remaining parts taken from reference TRBV5-1 and TRBJ1-1, reads KAGVTQTPRYLIKTRGQQVTLSCSPISGHRSVSWYQQTPGQGLQFLFEYFSETQRNKGNFPGRFSGRQFSNSRSEMNVSTLELGDSALYLCASSLVGGRSEAFFGQGTRLTVV.

This clonotype was observed many times. This rearrangement joins TRBV12-3 or TRBV12-4 to TRBJ1-2, with D perhaps matching TRBD1 (5 bases). V was shortened by 1 base and J by 5 bases, with 8 bases between the two germline ends. This CDR3 spans 13 amino acids. The CDR3: CASSLVGTYGYTF. CDR3 in DNA: TGTGCCAGCAGTTTAGTGGGGACTTATGGCTACACCTTC.

This clonotype was counted between two and nine times. This chain connects TRBV30 to TRBJ2-7, with D perhaps TRBD2 (6 bases). V was cut by 1 base and J by 1 base, with 17 bases left in between. This CDR3 contains 16 residues. Germline V lookup: CDR1 GTSNPN, CDR2 SVGIG (reference sequence). This CDR3 reads CAWSDHAGSYSYEQYF. The CDR3 coding sequence is TGTGCCTGGAGTGACCACGCCGGGAGTTATTCCTACGAGCAGTACTTC.

The chain uses TRBV7-6 and TRBJ1-1; a possible D gene is TRBD1 (5 bases). CDR3 length: 15 residues. V dropped 6 bases and J dropped 3 bases, with 17 bases sitting between them. The germline V gene has CDR1 SGHVS and CDR2 FNYEAQ. CDR3 region: CASSSAALGDTEAFF. As DNA, the CDR3 is TGTGCCAGCAGTTCGGCCGCCCTAGGGGACACTGAAGCTTTCTTT.

This clonotype was seen a handful of times. This rearrangement joins TRBV7-9 to TRBJ2-7; 14 positions agree with TRBD2. The CDR3 totals 16 residues. The germline V gene has CDR1 SEHNR and CDR2 FQNEAQ (reference sequence). Germline trimming cut 4 bases from V and 3 bases from J; bases unmatched to any gene: 5. CDR3 sequence reads: CASSSGTSGGHYEQYF. CDR3 sequence (DNA): TGTGCCAGCAGCTCCGGGACTAGCGGGGGCCACTACGAGCAGTACTTC. Full variable domain (rest looked up from reference TRBV7-9 and TRBJ2-7): DTGVSQNPRHKITKRGQNVTFRCDPISEHNRLYWYRQTLGQGPEFLTYFQNEAQLEKSRLLSDRFSAERPKGSFSTLEIQRTEQGDSAMYLCASSSGTSGGHYEQYFGPGTRLTVT.

The chain recombines TRBV13 with TRBJ1-1, with D possibly being TRBD1 (5 bases). The V gene's germline CDR1 is PRHDT and CDR2 FYEKMQ (reference sequence). This CDR3 comprises 15 residues. V dropped 5 bases and J dropped 1 base, with 14 bases sitting between them. This CDR3 is CASSADPRENTEAFF. The CDR3 nucleotides read TGTGCCAGCAGCGCAGATCCCAGGGAGAACACTGAAGCTTTCTTT.

This clonotype has just a few counts. V usage is TRBV28 and J usage is TRBJ2-1, with TRBD2 as a possible D gene (5 bases). CDR3 length: 17 residues. The germline V gene encodes CDR1 MDHEN and CDR2 SYDVKM. V was trimmed by 1 base and J by 12 bases, leaving 25 bases between them. CDR3 protein: CASSLYGPRDPLGTQFF. CDR3 DNA sequence: TGTGCCAGCAGTTTATATGGTCCCCGCGACCCACTAGGAACGCAGTTCTTC.

This clonotype was observed many times. CDR3 amino acids: CSVASGLAYEQYF. CDR3 in DNA: TGCAGCGTCGCTAGCGGGTTAGCCTACGAGCAGTACTTC. The chain is built from TRBV29-1 and TRBJ2-7, with TRBD2 identical over 8 bases. The germline gives CDR1 SQVTM, CDR2 ANQGSEA. This CDR3 is built from 13 residues. V dropped 6 bases and J dropped 2; count of bases not matched to a gene: 6.

The V call is TRBV24-1, the J call TRBJ2-2; D not resolved. In germline, CDR1 is KGHDR, CDR2 SFDVKD. V was trimmed by 7 bases and J by 0 bases, leaving 17 bases between them. This CDR3 contains 17 residues. The CDR3 coding sequence is TGTGCCACCAGCGATGCCATTCTTGGGACGAACACCGGGGAGCTGTTTTTT. This codes for CATSDAILGTNTGELFF.

This clonotype occurred many times. The V and J genes are TRBV27 and TRBJ2-7, with TRBD1 identical over 10 bases. CDR1 and CDR2 from the germline V gene are MNHEY and SMNVEV (reference sequence). J gave up 7 bases and V 3 bases, and 6 bases lay outside the gene matches. The CDR3 is made up of 14 amino acids. The CDR3 loop is CASSFGTGAGEQYF. The CDR3 region has the DNA TGTGCCAGCAGTTTTGGGACAGGGGCCGGGGAGCAGTACTTC.

The chain has TRBV14 and TRBJ2-3; 7 bases agree with TRBD1. Germline V lookup: CDR1 SGHDN, CDR2 FVKESK. The trim removed 4 bases at V and 2 bases at J, leaving 12 bases unmatched. This CDR3 is built from 17 residues. The CDR3 region has the DNA TGTGCCAGCAGCCTCAGACCCCGGGGACAGCCCACAGATACGCAGTATTTT. Its translation: CASSLRPRGQPTDTQYF. Combining the CDR3 with reference TRBV14 and TRBJ2-3 gives the whole variable domain EAGVTQFPSHSVIEKGQTVTLRCDPISGHDNLYWYRRVMGKEIKFLLHFVKESKQDESGMPNNRFLAERTGGTYSTLKVQPAELEDSGVYFCASSLRPRGQPTDTQYFGPGTRLTVL.

There are many counts of this clonotype. The chain uses TRBV6-1 and TRBJ2-2; D gene unclear. CDR3 length: 13 residues. Trimming took 10 bases from V and 1 from J, leaving 10 bases between them. Germline values: CDR1 MNHNS, CDR2 SASEGT. The CDR3 is CATTRQNTGELFF. The CDR3 DNA reads as TGTGCCACCACCCGGCAGAACACCGGGGAGCTGTTTTTT.

This clonotype was seen more than once but under ten times. The J gene is TRBJ2-7, the V gene TRBV5-6, with D unclear. The CDR3 contains 12 residues. Per the germline V gene, CDR1 is SGHDT and CDR2 is YYEEEE. The V end was cut by 3 bases, the J end by 5 bases, with 9 bases between. As DNA, the CDR3 is TGTGCCAGCAGCTCGTCCCGTGACGAGCAGTACTTC. Amino acid sequence: CASSSSRDEQYF.

V gene TRBV27 combines with J gene TRBJ1-5, with D uncertain. The CDR3 totals 13 residues. Germline lookup yields CDR1 MNHEY and CDR2 SMNVEV (reference sequence). V shed 0 bases and J shed 7 bases, with 7 bases lying between them. The CDR3 sequence: CASSLSIVQPQHF. The CDR3 DNA follows: TGTGCCAGCAGTTTATCCATAGTACAGCCCCAGCATTTT.

A word on this clonotype: A much larger clone differs from this one at a single base, so this may be a read error. This chain connects TRBV11-2 to TRBJ2-1; perhaps TRBD2 as D (6 bases). Trimming removed 5 bases at V and 0 bases at J, with 11 bases between. CDR1 and CDR2 (germline): SGHAT, FQNNGV. The CDR3 loop spans 15 amino acids. CDR3 in DNA: TGTGCCAGCAGCCCGGGAGCCAGCTCCTACAATGAGCAGTTCTTC. Residues: CASSPGASSYNEQFF.

Details on this clonotype: At one end the junction does not follow the germline gene, possibly because of a read error. The chain carries TRBV4-3 and TRBJ2-1; 8 nucleotides line up with TRBD1. Germline CDR1 and CDR2: LGHNA and YSLEER. This CDR3 is 15 amino acids long. The CDR3, as DNA: TGCGCCAGCAGCCCTTACAGGACAGGGAATAATGACCAGTTCTTC. Its protein product is CASSPYRTGNNDQFF.

This clonotype occurred many times. The chain employs TRBV6-6 and TRBJ1-6; D may be TRBD1 (5 bases). CDR3 length: 16 amino acids. The V gene's germline CDR1 is MNHNY and CDR2 SVGAGI (reference sequence). Trimming took off 5 bases at V and 2 bases at J, with 13 bases between the two ends. The CDR3 DNA is TGTGCCAGCAGTCCGGGGCCCAGAACCTATAATTCACCCCTCCACTTT. It translates to CASSPGPRTYNSPLHF.

This clonotype appeared many times. The chain couples TRBV29-1 to TRBJ1-1, with D unclear. Germline CDR1 is SQVTM and CDR2 is ANQGSEA. Between the trimmed V and J ends, which lost 7 bases and 5 bases, there was a span of 11 bases. The CDR3 has 11 residues. CDR3 bases: TGCAGCGCCTTACTTGGAACTGAAGCTTTCTTT. This encodes CSALLGTEAFF.